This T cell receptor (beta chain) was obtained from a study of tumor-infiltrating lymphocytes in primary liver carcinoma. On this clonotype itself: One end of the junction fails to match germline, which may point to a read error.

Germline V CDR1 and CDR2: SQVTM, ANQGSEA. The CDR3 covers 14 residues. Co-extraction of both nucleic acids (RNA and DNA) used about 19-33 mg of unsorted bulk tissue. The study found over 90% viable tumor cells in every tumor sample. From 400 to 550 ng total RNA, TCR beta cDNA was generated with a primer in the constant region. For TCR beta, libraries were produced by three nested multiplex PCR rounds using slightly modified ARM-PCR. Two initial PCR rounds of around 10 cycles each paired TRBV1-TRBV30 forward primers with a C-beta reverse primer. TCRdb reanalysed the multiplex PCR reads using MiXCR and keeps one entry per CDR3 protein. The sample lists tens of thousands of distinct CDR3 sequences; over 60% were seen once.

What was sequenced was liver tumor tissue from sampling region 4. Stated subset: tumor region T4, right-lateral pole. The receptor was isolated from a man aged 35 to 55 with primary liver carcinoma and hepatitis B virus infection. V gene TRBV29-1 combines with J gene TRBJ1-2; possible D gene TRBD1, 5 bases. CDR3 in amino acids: CSADAKGTGYGYTF. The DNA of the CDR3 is TGTAGCGCTGATGCGAAGGGGACGGGCTATGGCTACACCTTC.